What follows is one T cell receptor beta chain and its context. These data originate in a study of blood T cell repertoires in COVID-19. Trimming took off 10 bases at V and 1 base at J, with 13 bases between the two ends. The CDR3 runs 13 residues. Germline V lookup: CDR1 SEHNR, CDR2 FQNEAQ (reference sequence). TCRdb keeps only in-frame clones here, not all; method: immunoSEQ multiplex PCR. The repertoire holds 150,000 or so clones, with around 90% as singletons. J is TRBJ1-1 and V is TRBV7-9, with D perhaps TRBD1 (5 bases). This TCR was sampled from a woman between 40 and 55 years old who had been exposed to COVID-19. Sequenced sample: PBMCs or T cells enriched from blood (not recorded which). This CDR3 reads CATQQDENTEAFF. The CDR3 nucleotides are TGTGCCACCCAACAGGACGAGAACACTGAAGCTTTCTTT.